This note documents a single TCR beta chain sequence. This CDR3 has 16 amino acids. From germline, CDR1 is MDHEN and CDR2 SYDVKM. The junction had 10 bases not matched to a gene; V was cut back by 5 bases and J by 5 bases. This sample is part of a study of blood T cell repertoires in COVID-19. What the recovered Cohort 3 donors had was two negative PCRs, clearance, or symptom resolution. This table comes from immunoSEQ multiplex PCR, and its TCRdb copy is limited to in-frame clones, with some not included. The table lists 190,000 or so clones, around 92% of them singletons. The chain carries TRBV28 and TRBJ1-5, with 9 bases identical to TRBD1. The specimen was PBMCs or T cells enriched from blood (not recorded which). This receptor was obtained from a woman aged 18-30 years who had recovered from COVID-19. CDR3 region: CASSPQGQGSHQPQHF. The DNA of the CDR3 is TGTGCCAGCAGTCCCCAGGGACAGGGATCGCATCAGCCCCAGCATTTT.